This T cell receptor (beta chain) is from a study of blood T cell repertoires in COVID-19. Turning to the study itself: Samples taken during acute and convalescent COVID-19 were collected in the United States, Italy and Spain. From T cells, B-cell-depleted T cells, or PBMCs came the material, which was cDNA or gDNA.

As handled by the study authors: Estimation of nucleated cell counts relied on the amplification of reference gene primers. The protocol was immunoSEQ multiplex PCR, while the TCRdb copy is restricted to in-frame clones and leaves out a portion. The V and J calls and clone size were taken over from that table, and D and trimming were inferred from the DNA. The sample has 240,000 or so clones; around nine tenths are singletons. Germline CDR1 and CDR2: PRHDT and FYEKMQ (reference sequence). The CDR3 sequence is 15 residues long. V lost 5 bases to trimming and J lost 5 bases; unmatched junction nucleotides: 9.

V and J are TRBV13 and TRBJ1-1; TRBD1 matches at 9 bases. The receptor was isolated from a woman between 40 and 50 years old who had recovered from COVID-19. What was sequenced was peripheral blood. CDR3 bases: TGTGCCAGCAGCCACTACGGACAGGGGACAACTGAAGCTTTCTTT. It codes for CASSHYGQGTTEAFF.